The 12 T cell receptor beta chains listed next were all sequenced from one sample in a study of T-cell reconstitution after alpha-beta-depleted transplantation in children. Preparation of the TCRbeta library was carried out with unique molecular identifiers. TCRdb passed the PCR reads through MiXCR, listing each CDR3 protein once. The sample comprises a few hundred thousand distinct CDR3 sequences, 9% to 12% of which are singletons, and around 2.3% rests with the top ten. The sequenced sample was PBMCs from the stem cell graft donor, obtained from the stem cell graft. The receptors shown here come from a human donor who donated a stem cell graft to a child with acute lymphoblastic leukemia.

The chain combines TRBV7-9 with TRBJ2-7, with 10 nucleotides matching TRBD1. This CDR3 comprises 15 residues. Germline CDR1 SEHNR, CDR2 FQNEAQ (reference sequence). Trimming removed 11 bases from V and 4 bases from J; junction bases left unmatched: 14. CDR3 DNA: TGTGCCTGGGAGGAAGACAGGGGGCGTCAGTACGAGCAGTACTTC. Its translation is CAWEEDRGRQYEQYF.

The chain couples TRBV6-1 to TRBJ2-3, with D unresolved. This CDR3 comprises 15 residues. The V gene lost 4 bases and the J gene lost 0 bases, with 11 bases spanning the gap. The germline V gene encodes CDR1 MNHNS and CDR2 SASEGT. The CDR3 spells CASSGVSPSTDTQYF. For the CDR3, the DNA is TGTGCCAGCAGTGGGGTTAGCCCGAGCACAGATACGCAGTATTTT.

A few counts support this clonotype. The CDR3 nucleotides are TGTGCCAGCAGCCAAGCTCTGACTAGCGGGAGTGAGGAGACCCAGTACTTC. Amino acids: CASSQALTSGSEETQYF. The chain couples TRBV14 to TRBJ2-5; 12 bases are shared with TRBD2. The ends lost 1 base at V and 5 bases at J; junction bases unmatched: 8. The CDR3 is 17 amino acids. Germline V lookup: CDR1 SGHDN, CDR2 FVKESK.

This clonotype was counted many times. This rearrangement joins TRBV29-1 to TRBJ2-2; D is undetermined. V lost 0 bases, J lost 6 bases, and 8 bases lay in between. This CDR3 has 13 residues. The germline gives CDR1 SQVTM, CDR2 ANQGSEA. Here the CDR3 DNA reads TGCAGCGTTGAAGAGGAGAGCTCCGGGGAGCTGTTTTTT. Translation gives CSVEEESSGELFF.

This clonotype was seen more than once but under ten times. The chain couples TRBV12-3 or TRBV12-4 to TRBJ2-7; 10 nucleotides line up with TRBD2. Trimming removed 3 bases from V and 3 bases from J; junction bases left unmatched: 2. CDR3 size: 14 residues. CDR3 sequence reads: CASSFRLAGYEQYF. For the CDR3, the DNA is TGTGCCAGCAGTTTCCGACTAGCGGGCTACGAGCAGTACTTC.

This clonotype has only a few counts. In nucleotides, the CDR3 is TGTGCCAGCTCACCACCGGCCAGGGGAGGTGAGCAGTTCTTC. Its translation: CASSPPARGGEQFF. The chain employs TRBV18 and TRBJ2-1; D may match TRBD1 or TRBD2 (6 bases each). The germline V gene encodes CDR1 KGHSH and CDR2 LQKENI. This CDR3 region has 14 residues. V lost 0 bases and J lost 9, with 12 bases in between.

This clonotype has only a few counts. The V gene is TRBV11-2, the J gene TRBJ2-7; 7 bases fit TRBD2. The CDR3 extends over 13 amino acids. Per the germline V gene, CDR1 is SGHAT and CDR2 is FQNNGV. V gave up 5 bases and J gave up 6 bases; unmatched junction bases: 7. For the CDR3, the DNA is TGTGCCAGCAGCCGGGACTATGCTTCCGAGCAGTACTTC. Protein sequence: CASSRDYASEQYF.

This clonotype was counted only a few times. The J gene is TRBJ2-7, the V gene TRBV4-2; a weak D match, TRBD2 (5 bases). V was shortened by 0 bases and J by 3 bases, with 15 bases between the two germline ends. Germline lookup yields CDR1 LGHNA and CDR2 YNFKEQ. This CDR3 spans 16 amino acids. The CDR3 here is CASSQDPRAGHYEQYF. CDR3 coding DNA: TGTGCCAGCAGCCAAGATCCCCGGGCGGGCCACTACGAGCAGTACTTC.

This clonotype was detected only a few times. J is TRBJ1-1 and V is TRBV3-1; maybe TRBD1 (6 bases). The CDR3 spans 17 residues. Trimming took 0 bases from V and 5 from J, leaving 19 bases between them. Germline loops: CDR1 LGHDT, CDR2 YNNKEL (reference sequence). CDR3 loop: CASSQDIHPWDTTEAFF. CDR3 nucleotide sequence: TGTGCCAGCAGCCAAGATATTCACCCATGGGACACTACTGAAGCTTTCTTT.

This clonotype was found a few times. The chain is built from TRBV20-1 and TRBJ2-1; 9 nucleotides align to TRBD2. Per germline, CDR1 DFQATT and CDR2 SNEGSKA (reference sequence). The ends lost 3 bases at V and 0 bases at J; junction bases unmatched: 3. The CDR3 runs 15 residues. The CDR3 sequence is CSASASGNSYNEQFF. CDR3 bases: TGCAGTGCTAGTGCTAGCGGGAACTCCTACAATGAGCAGTTCTTC.

This clonotype occurred many times. The V gene is TRBV4-1, the J gene TRBJ2-4; unclear D gene. Germline CDR1 is MGHRA and CDR2 is YSYEKL. This CDR3 spans 16 amino acids. Trimming removed 4 bases from V and 4 bases from J, with 17 bases in between. CDR3 nucleotide sequence: TGCGCCAGCAGCCCCAGGTCAGGTCGTGAAAAAAACATTCAGTACTTC. Translation gives CASSPRSGREKNIQYF.

This clonotype was seen a few times. CDR3 in DNA: TGTGCCAGCAGCTTACCTAGGAAGGGACAGTCGCCCCCCGACGAGCAGTACTTC. It specifies CASSLPRKGQSPPDEQYF. The chain uses TRBV7-8 and TRBJ2-7; TRBD1 matches at 7 bases. V gave up 2 bases and J gave up 5 bases; unmatched junction bases: 18. Germline V gives CDR1 SGHVS, CDR2 FQNEAQ. This CDR3 spans 18 amino acids.